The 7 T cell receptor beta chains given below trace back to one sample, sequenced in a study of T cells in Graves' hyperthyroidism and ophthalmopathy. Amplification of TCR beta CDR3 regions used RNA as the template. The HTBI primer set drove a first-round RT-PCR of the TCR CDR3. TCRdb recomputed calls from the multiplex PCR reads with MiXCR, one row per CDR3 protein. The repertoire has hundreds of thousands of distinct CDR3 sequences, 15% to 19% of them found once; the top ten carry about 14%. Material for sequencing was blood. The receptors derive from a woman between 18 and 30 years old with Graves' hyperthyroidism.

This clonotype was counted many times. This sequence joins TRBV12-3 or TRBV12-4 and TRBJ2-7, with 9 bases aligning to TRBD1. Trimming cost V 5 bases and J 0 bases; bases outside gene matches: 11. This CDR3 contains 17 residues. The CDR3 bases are TGTGCCAGCAGTCTATCACCGGGACAGGGCCTCTCCTACGAGCAGTACTTC. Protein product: CASSLSPGQGLSYEQYF.

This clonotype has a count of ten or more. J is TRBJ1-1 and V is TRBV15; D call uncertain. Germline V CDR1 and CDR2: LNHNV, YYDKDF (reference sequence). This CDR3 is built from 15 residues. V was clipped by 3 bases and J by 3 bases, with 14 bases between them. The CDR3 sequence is CATSRTINSYTEAFF. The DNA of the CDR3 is TGTGCCACCAGCAGGACCATAAATTCATACACTGAAGCTTTCTTT. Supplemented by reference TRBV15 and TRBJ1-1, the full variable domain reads DAMVIQNPRYQVTQFGKPVTLSCSQTLNHNVMYWYQQKSSQAPKLLFHYYDKDFNNEADTPDNFQSRRPNTSFCFLDIRSPGLGDTAMYLCATSRTINSYTEAFFGQGTRLTVV.

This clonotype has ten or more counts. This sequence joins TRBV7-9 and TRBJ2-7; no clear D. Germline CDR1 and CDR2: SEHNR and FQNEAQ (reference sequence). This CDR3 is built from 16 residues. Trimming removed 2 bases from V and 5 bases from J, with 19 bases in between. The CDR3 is CASSLNFGVQRDEQYF. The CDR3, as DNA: TGTGCCAGCAGCTTAAATTTTGGGGTTCAAAGGGACGAGCAGTACTTC.

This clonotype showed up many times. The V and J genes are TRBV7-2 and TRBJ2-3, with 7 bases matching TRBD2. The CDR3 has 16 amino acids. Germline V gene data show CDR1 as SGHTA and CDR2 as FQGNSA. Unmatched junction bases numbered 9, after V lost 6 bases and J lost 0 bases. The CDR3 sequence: CASSTRGRGSTDTQYF. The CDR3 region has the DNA TGTGCCAGCAGTACGCGAGGGAGGGGAAGCACAGATACGCAGTATTTT. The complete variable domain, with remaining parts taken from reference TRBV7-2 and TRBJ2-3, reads GAGVSQSPSNKVTEKGKDVELRCDPISGHTALYWYRQSLGQGLEFLIYFQGNSAPDKSGLPSDRFSAERTGGSVSTLTIQRTQQEDSAVYLCASSTRGRGSTDTQYFGPGTRLTVL.

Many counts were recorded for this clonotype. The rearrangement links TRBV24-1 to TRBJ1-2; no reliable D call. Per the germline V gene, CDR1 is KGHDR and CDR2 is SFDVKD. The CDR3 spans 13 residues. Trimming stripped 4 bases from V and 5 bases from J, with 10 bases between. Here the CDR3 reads CATSENLSYGYTF. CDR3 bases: TGTGCCACCAGTGAGAACCTGTCGTATGGCTACACCTTC.

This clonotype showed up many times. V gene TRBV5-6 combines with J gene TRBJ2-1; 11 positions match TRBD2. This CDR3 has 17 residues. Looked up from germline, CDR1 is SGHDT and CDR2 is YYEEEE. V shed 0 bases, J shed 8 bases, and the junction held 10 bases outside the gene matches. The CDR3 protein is CASSLARLAGIVDEQFF. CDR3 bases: TGTGCCAGCAGCTTGGCCCGACTAGCGGGAATCGTGGATGAGCAGTTCTTC.

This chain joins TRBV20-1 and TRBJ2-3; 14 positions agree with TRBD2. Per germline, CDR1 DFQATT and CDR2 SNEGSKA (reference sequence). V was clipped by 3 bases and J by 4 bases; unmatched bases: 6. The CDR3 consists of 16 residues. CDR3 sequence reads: CSASGGLAGGADTQYF. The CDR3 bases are TGCAGTGCTAGTGGCGGACTAGCGGGGGGCGCAGATACGCAGTATTTT.